This T cell receptor (beta chain) was retrieved from a study of identical twins. Between the trimmed V and J ends, which lost 1 base and 8 bases, there was a span of 8 bases. The length of the CDR3 is 12 residues. Germline CDR1 SEHNR, CDR2 FQNEAQ (reference sequence). Remarks on this clonotype: Its target is unknown.

Study-level results: The analysis was cross-sectional rather than longitudinal within donors. Insertions were reduced in abundant cord blood beta clonotypes but not in memory repertoires.

A template switching step contributed a universal primer site, while unique molecular identifiers were present in the cDNA. TCRdb fed the 5' RACE reads into MiXCR, producing one record per CDR3 protein. The sample consists of 300,000 to 400,000 distinct CDR3 sequences, about 12% of them appearing once. Healthy Caucasians supplied all donations. In addition, the sample was reused for a study of yellow fever vaccine responses in identical twins.

Sequencing used CD8+ T cells sorted from blood. The sequence derives from a woman aged 18-30 years in good health. The chain carries TRBV7-9 and TRBJ1-2; D unresolved. DNA of the CDR3: TGTGCCAGCAGCTTAGTCCCATGGGGCTACACCTTC. This sequence encodes CASSLVPWGYTF.